The rows below give T cell receptor beta chains drawn from one sample of a study of radiation and T cells in renal cell carcinoma. The table came from immunoSEQ multiplex PCR; TCRdb's copy has only in-frame clones and leaves some out. Seen here are approximately 65,000 clones, 60% to 85% observed once, and the top ten hold 6% to 7%. The specimen comprised blood, sampled from a patient whose treatment included radiotherapy and nephrectomy. These receptors were obtained from a man between 60 and 70 years old with renal cell carcinoma. Both conserved end residues are trimmed from each CDR3. Each record gives: clone size, V gene, CDR3 protein. Expanded clones get a size class; other rows say once, few or many, or leave the size out.

size: NA
V: TRBV19
CDR3: ASSGTTTGELF

size: NA
V: TRBV30
CDR3: AWSRVYNEQY

size: once
V: TRBV6-1
CDR3: ASSESRDVEKLF

size: NA
V: TRBV7-7
CDR3: ASSGEGVAGELF

size: few
V: TRBV25-1
CDR3: ASSTAGTPDEQF

size: NA
V: TRBV6-5
CDR3: ASSSPGTGVGTQY

size: once
V: TRBV5-1
CDR3: ASSELQETQY

size: NA
V: TRBV15
CDR3: ATTTRGVETQY

size: NA
V: TRBV5-1
CDR3: ASRGTSSYNEQF

size: NA
V: TRBV4-3
CDR3: ASSQDPIGSQPQH

size: NA
V: TRBV11-2
CDR3: ASSQGLWANTEAF

size: NA
V: TRBV20-1
CDR3: SARGDYEQY

size: NA
V: TRBV19
CDR3: ASSYRADTQY

size: NA
V: TRBV19
CDR3: ASSPDIRGIGEQY

size: NA
V: TRBV5-8
CDR3: ASSLGGGMEQF

size: NA
V: TRBV12-5
CDR3: ASGLYVGIAPIDEQF

size: NA
V: TRBV5-1
CDR3: ASTWGGSQETQY

size: NA
V: TRBV6-5
CDR3: ASSTRTGGTDTQY

size: NA
V: TRBV11-2
CDR3: ASSNDRKDTQY

size: NA
V: TRBV6-5
CDR3: ASSLTGFQETQY

size: NA
V: TRBV10-2
CDR3: ASEGLAAGGDTGELF

size: NA
V: TRBV7-2
CDR3: ASRAGLNTEAF

size: few
V: TRBV2
CDR3: ASAGGLSYGYT

size: NA
V: TRBV13
CDR3: ASSPVGTLGNTIY

size: NA
V: TRBV29-1
CDR3: SLVTGEGTDTQY

size: few
V: TRBV19
CDR3: ASSTTGDTEAF

size: NA
V: TRBV18
CDR3: ASSLTTGGGNQPQH

size: NA
V: TRBV29-1
CDR3: SVEDSGLSQF

size: NA
V: TRBV11-2
CDR3: ASSSEDWETQY

size: NA
V: TRBV30
CDR3: AWGPVLREGFSTDTQY

size: NA
V: TRBV13
CDR3: ASSLAVGRTDTQY

size: NA
V: TRBV10-3
CDR3: AISDQVRQGHQPQH

size: NA
V: TRBV19
CDR3: ASSFTSGLYGEQF